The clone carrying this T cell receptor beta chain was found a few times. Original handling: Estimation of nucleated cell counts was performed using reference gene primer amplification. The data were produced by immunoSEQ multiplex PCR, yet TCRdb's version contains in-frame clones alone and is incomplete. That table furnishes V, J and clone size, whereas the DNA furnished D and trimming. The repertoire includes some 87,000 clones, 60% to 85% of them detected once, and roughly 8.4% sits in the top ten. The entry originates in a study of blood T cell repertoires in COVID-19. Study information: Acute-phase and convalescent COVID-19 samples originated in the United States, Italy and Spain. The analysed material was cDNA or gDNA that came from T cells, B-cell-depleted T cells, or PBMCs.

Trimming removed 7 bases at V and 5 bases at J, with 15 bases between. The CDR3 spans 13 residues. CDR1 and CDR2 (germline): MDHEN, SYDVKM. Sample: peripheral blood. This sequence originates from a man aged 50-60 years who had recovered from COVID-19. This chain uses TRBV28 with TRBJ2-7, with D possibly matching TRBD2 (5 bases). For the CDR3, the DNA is TGTGCCAGCACCCCTTCGGGATCCGACGAGCAGTACTTC. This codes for CASTPSGSDEQYF.